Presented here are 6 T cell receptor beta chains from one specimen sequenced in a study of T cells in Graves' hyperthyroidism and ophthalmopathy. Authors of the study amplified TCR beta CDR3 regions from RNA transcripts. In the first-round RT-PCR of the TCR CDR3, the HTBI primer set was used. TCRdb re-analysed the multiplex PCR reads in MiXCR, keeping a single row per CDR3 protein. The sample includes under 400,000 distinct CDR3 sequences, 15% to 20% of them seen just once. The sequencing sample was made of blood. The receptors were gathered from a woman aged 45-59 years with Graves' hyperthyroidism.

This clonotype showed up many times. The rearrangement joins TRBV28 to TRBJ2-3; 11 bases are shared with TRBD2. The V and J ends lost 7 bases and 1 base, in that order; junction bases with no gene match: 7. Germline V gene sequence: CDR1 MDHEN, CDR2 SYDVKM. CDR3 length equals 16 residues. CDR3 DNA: TGTGCCAGCACAACCCTAGCGGGAGGCCGCACAGATACGCAGTATTTT. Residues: CASTTLAGGRTDTQYF.

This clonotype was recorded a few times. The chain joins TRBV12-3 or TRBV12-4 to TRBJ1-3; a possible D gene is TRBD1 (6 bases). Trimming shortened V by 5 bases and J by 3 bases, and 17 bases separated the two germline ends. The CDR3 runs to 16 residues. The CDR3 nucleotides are TGTGCCAGCAGTCCCAACAGGGTACCCGGTGGAAACACCATATATTTT. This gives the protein CASSPNRVPGGNTIYF.

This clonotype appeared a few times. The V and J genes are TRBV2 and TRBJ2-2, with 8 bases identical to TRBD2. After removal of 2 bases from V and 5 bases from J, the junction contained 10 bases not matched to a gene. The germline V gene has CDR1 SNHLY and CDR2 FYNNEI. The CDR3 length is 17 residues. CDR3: CASSERASGGRTGELFF. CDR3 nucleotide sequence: TGTGCCAGCAGTGAAAGAGCCAGCGGGGGTAGAACCGGGGAGCTGTTTTTT.

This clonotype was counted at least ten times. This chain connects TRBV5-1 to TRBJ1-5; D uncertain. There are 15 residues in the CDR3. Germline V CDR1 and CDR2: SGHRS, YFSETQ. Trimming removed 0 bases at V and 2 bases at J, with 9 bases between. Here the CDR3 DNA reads TGCGCCAGCAGCTTGGGAGTGGGTGGCAATCAGCCCCAGCATTTT. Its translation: CASSLGVGGNQPQHF.

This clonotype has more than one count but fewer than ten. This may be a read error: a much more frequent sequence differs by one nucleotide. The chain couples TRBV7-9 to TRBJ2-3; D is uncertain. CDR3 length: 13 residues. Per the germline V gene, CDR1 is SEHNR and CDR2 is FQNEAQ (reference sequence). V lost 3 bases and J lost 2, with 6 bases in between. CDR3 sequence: CASSFASTDTQYF. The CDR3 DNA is TGTGCCAGCAGCTTTGCCTCCACAGATACGCAGTATTTT.

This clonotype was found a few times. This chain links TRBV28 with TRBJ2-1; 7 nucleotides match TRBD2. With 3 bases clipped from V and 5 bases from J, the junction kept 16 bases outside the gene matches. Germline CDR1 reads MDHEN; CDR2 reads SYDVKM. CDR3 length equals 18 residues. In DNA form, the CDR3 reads TGTGCCAGCAGTTTCCCGGGGGGTCGGGGGGTGGTCGACAATGAGCAGTTCTTC. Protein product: CASSFPGGRGVVDNEQFF.